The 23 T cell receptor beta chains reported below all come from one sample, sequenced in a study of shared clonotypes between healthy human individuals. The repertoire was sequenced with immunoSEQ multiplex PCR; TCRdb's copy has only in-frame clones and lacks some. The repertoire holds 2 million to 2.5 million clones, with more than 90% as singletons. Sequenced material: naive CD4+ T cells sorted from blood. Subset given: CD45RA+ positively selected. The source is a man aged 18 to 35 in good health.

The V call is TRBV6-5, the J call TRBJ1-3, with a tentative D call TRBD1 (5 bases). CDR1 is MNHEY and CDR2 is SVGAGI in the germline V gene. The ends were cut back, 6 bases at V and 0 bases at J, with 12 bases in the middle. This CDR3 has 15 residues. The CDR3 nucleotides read TGTGCCAGCAGAGCGGACATGTCCTCTGGAAACACCATATATTTT. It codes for CASRADMSSGNTIYF.

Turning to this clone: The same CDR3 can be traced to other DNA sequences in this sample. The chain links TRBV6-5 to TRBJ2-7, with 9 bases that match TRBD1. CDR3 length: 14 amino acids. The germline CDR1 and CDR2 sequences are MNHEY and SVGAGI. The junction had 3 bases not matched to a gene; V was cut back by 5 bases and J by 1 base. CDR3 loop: CASSRQGESYEQYF. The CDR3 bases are TGTGCCAGCAGTCGACAGGGGGAGTCCTACGAGCAGTACTTC.

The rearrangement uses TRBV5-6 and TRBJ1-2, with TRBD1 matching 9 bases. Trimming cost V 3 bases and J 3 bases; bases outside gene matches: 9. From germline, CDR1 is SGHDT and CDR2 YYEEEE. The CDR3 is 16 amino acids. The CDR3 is CASSSLRTGEDYGYTF. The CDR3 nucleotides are TGTGCCAGCAGCTCCTTACGGACAGGGGAGGACTATGGCTACACCTTC.

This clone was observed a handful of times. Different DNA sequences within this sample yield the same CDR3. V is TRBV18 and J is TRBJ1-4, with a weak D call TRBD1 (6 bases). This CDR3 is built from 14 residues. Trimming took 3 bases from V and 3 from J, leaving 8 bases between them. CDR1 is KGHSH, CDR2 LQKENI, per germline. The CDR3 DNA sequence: TGTGCCAGCTCACCCGGGACACCTAATGAAAAACTGTTTTTT. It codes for CASSPGTPNEKLFF.

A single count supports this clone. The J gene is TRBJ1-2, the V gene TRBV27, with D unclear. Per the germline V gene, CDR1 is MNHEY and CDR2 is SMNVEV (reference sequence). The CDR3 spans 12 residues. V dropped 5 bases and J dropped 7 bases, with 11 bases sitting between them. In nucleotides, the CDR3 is TGTGCCAGCAGTCCGCGTGTGGGTGGCTACACCTTC. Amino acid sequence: CASSPRVGGYTF.

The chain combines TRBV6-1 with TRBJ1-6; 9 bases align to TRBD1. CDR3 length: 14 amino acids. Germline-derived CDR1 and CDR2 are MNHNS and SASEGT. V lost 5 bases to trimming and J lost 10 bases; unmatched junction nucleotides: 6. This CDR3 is CASSRTGERSPLHF. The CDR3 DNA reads TGTGCCAGCAGTCGGACAGGGGAACGGTCACCCCTCCACTTT.

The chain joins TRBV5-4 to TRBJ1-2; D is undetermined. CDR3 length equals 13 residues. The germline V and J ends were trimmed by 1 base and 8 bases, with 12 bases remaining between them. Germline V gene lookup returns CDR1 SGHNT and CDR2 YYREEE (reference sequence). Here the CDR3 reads CASSLYPNSGYTF. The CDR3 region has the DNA TGTGCCAGCAGCTTGTATCCTAATTCCGGCTACACCTTC.

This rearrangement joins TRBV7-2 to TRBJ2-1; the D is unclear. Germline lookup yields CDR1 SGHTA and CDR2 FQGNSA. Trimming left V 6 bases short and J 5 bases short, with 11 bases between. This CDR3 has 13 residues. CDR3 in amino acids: CASRRYTDNEQFF. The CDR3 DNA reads TGTGCCAGCAGGAGGTACACTGACAATGAGCAGTTCTTC. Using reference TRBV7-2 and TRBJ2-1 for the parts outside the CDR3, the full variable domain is GAGVSQSPSNKVTEKGKDVELRCDPISGHTALYWYRQSLGQGLEFLIYFQGNSAPDKSGLPSDRFSAERTGGSVSTLTIQRTQQEDSAVYLCASRRYTDNEQFFGPGTRLTVL.

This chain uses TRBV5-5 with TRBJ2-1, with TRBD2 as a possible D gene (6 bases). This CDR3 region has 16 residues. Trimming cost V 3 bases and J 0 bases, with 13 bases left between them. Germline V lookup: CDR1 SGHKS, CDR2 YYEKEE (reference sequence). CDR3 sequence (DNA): TGTGCCAGCAGCTCGTTTAGCGGAAACTCCTACAATGAGCAGTTCTTC. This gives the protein CASSSFSGNSYNEQFF.

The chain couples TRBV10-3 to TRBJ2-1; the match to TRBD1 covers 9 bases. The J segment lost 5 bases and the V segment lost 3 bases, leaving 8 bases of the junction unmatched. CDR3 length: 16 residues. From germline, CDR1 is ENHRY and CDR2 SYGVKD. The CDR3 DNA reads TGTGCCATCAGTGATCCCGGGACAGGGACCCACAATGAGCAGTTCTTC. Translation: CAISDPGTGTHNEQFF.

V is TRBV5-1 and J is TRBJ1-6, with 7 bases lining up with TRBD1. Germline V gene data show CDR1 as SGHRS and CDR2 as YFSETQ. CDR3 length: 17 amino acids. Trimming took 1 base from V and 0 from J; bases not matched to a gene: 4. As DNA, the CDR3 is TGCGCCAGCAGCTTGTTGGGACAGAGCTCCTATAATTCACCCCTCCACTTT. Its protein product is CASSLLGQSSYNSPLHF.

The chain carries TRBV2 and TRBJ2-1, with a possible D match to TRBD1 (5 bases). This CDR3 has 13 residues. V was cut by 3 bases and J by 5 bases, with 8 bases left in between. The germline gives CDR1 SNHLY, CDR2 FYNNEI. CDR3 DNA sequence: TGTGCCAGCAGTGATGGGGCTGACAATGAGCAGTTCTTC. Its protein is CASSDGADNEQFF.

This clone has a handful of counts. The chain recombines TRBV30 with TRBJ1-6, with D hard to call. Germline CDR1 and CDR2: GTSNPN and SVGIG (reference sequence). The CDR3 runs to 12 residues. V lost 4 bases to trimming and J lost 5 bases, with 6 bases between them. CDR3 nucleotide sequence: TGTGCCTGGACAGTTAATAATTCACCCCTCCACTTT. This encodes CAWTVNNSPLHF.

CDR3 amino acids: CASSVPPGQGNYGYTF. The CDR3 DNA reads TGTGCCAGCAGCGTTCCCCCGGGACAGGGGAACTATGGCTACACCTTC. The rearrangement links TRBV7-9 to TRBJ1-2; 10 bases map to TRBD1. The J segment lost 2 bases and the V segment lost 5 bases, leaving 8 bases of the junction unmatched. Per germline, CDR1 SEHNR and CDR2 FQNEAQ (reference sequence). This CDR3 has 16 amino acids.

This CDR3 reads CASSQKPATSGVSYEQYF. CDR3 DNA sequence: TGCGCCAGCAGCCAAAAACCCGCTACTAGCGGGGTTTCCTACGAGCAGTACTTC. The gene calls are TRBV4-1 and TRBJ2-7; TRBD2 agrees at 10 bases. Germline CDR1 reads MGHRA; CDR2 reads YSYEKL. V lost 2 bases and J lost 1; bases outside the gene matches: 11. The CDR3 loop spans 18 amino acids.

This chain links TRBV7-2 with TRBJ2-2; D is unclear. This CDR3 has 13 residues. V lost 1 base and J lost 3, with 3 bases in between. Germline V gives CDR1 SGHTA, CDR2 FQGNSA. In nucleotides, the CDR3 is TGTGCCAGCAGCTTAGTCGACACCGGGGAGCTGTTTTTT. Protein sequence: CASSLVDTGELFF.

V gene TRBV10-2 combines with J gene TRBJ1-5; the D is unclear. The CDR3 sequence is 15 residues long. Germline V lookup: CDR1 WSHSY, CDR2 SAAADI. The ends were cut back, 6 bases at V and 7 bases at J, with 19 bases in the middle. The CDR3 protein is CASRPAGLDHQPQHF. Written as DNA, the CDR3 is TGCGCCAGCAGGCCGGCGGGATTGGACCACCAGCCCCAGCATTTT.

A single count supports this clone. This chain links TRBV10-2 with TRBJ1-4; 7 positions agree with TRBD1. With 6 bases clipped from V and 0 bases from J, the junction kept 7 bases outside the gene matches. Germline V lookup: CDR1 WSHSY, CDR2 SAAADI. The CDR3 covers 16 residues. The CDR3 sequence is CASRQGTTATNEKLFF. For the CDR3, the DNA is TGCGCCAGCAGACAGGGGACGACTGCAACTAATGAAAAACTGTTTTTT.

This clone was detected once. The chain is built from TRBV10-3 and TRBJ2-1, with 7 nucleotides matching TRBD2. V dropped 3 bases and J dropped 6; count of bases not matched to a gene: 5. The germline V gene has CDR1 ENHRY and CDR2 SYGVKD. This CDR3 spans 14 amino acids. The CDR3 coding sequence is TGTGCCATCAGTGATGCGGGCGGGAGCAATGAGCAGTTCTTC. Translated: CAISDAGGSNEQFF.

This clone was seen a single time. CDR3 sequence: CASSLGAKNEKLFF. The CDR3 DNA reads TGTGCCAGCAGCTTGGGGGCCAAAAATGAAAAACTGTTTTTT. This chain uses TRBV5-6 with TRBJ1-4; D call uncertain. The CDR3 totals 14 residues. Trimming took off 0 bases at V and 5 bases at J, with 8 bases between the two ends. Germline loops: CDR1 SGHDT, CDR2 YYEEEE.

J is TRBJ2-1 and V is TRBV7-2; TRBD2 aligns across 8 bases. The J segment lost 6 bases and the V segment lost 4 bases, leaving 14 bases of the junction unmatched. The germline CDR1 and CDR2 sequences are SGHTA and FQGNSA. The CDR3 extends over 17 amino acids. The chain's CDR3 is CASSSPSGAGGPNEQFF. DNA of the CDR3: TGTGCCAGCAGCTCCCCTTCAGGCGCGGGAGGCCCCAATGAGCAGTTCTTC.

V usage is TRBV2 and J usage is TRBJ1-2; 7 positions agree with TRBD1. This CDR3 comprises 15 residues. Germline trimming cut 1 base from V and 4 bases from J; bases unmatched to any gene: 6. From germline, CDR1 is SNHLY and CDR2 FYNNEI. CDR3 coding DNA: TGTGCCAGCAGTGAAGAGAGGGGGCGAGGCTATGGCTACACCTTC. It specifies CASSEERGRGYGYTF. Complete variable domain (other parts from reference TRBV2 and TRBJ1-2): EPEVTQTPSHQVTQMGQEVILRCVPISNHLYFYWYRQILGQKVEFLVSFYNNEISEKSEIFDDQFSVERPDGSNFTLKIRSTKLEDSAMYFCASSEERGRGYGYTFGSGTRLTVV.

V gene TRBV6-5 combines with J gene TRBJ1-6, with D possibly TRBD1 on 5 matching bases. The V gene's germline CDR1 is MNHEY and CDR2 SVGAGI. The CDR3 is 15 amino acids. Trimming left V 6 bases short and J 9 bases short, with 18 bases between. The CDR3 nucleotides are TGTGCCAGCAGCCAGGGCCTTCCCGGCAGTTCACCCCTCCACTTT. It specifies CASSQGLPGSSPLHF.